The 11 T cell receptor beta chains listed next were all sequenced from one sample in a study of blood T cell repertoires in COVID-19. Using immunoSEQ multiplex PCR, the repertoire was profiled, and TCRdb retains in-frame clones only, with some absent. The sample records around 170,000 clones, less than 90% being singletons. The sample comprised peripheral blood. The receptor set was obtained from a woman aged 70-85 years with acute or convalescent COVID-19.

The genes are TRBV20-1 and TRBJ1-2; 7 bases are shared with TRBD1. Per germline, CDR1 DFQATT and CDR2 SNEGSKA (reference sequence). This CDR3 has 15 amino acids. V gave up 3 bases and J gave up 3 bases; unmatched junction bases: 10. The CDR3 loop is CSASYKGQRYYGYTF. CDR3 in DNA: TGCAGTGCTAGTTATAAGGGACAGAGATACTATGGCTACACCTTC.

A single count supports this clone. The chain is built from TRBV18 and TRBJ1-4; D may be TRBD1 (5 bases). V lost 2 bases and J 0 bases, leaving 7 bases between the germline ends. This CDR3 is 15 amino acids long. Germline-derived CDR1 and CDR2 are KGHSH and LQKENI. As DNA, the CDR3 is TGTGCCAGCTCACCAGGGGCGACAACTAATGAAAAACTGTTTTTT. Protein sequence: CASSPGATTNEKLFF.

The chain recombines TRBV2 with TRBJ1-2; D might be TRBD1 (6 bases). V lost 4 bases and J lost 3, with 9 bases in between. Germline-derived CDR1 and CDR2 are SNHLY and FYNNEI. The CDR3 spans 13 residues. CDR3 residues: CASSAYRDYGYTF. CDR3 sequence (DNA): TGTGCCAGCAGTGCTTACAGGGACTATGGCTACACCTTC.

The chain has TRBV27 and TRBJ1-2; D may be TRBD1 (5 bases). Trimming cost V 4 bases and J 6 bases, with 15 bases left between them. From germline, CDR1 is MNHEY and CDR2 SMNVEV (reference sequence). The CDR3 is made up of 14 amino acids. DNA of the CDR3: TGTGCCAGCAGTTCAGCAGGGTTCATCGATGGCTACACCTTC. Residues: CASSSAGFIDGYTF.

The V gene is TRBV7-2, the J gene TRBJ1-3; D unresolved. V was clipped by 5 bases and J by 2 bases, with 10 bases between them. The germline gives CDR1 SGHTA, CDR2 FQGNSA. The CDR3 totals 14 residues. Written as DNA, the CDR3 is TGTGCCAGCAGCCCCCGAGTGGCTGGAAACACCATATATTTT. Translation gives CASSPRVAGNTIYF.

The rearrangement joins TRBV9 to TRBJ1-2, with D perhaps matching TRBD1 (6 bases). CDR3 size: 15 residues. CDR1 is SGDLS, CDR2 YYNGEE, per germline. The V and J ends lost 3 bases and 5 bases respectively, with 17 bases between them. CDR3 in amino acids: CASSGFPRDKYGYTF. DNA of the CDR3: TGTGCCAGCAGCGGATTCCCCCGGGACAAGTATGGCTACACCTTC.

The J gene is TRBJ2-1, the V gene TRBV19, with 8 bases fitting TRBD2. V lost 3 bases to trimming and J lost 4 bases; unmatched junction nucleotides: 5. The CDR3 extends over 15 amino acids. Germline V gives CDR1 LNHDA, CDR2 SQIVND (reference sequence). The CDR3 loop is CASSISQRGYNEQFF. CDR3 nucleotides: TGTGCCAGTAGTATCTCCCAGCGGGGGTACAATGAGCAGTTCTTC. Complete variable domain (other parts from reference TRBV19 and TRBJ2-1): DGGITQSPKYLFRKEGQNVTLSCEQNLNHDAMYWYRQDPGQGLRLIYYSQIVNDFQKGDIAEGYSVSREKKESFPLTVTSAQKNPTAFYLCASSISQRGYNEQFFGPGTRLTVL.

The chain carries TRBV6-5 and TRBJ1-1, with a tentative D call TRBD1 (5 bases). Per the germline V gene, CDR1 is MNHEY and CDR2 is SVGAGI. The CDR3 extends over 13 amino acids. Trimming pared 0 bases from V and 10 bases from J, leaving 12 bases between. The CDR3, as DNA: TGTGCCAGCAGTTACTCACGGGGGTTTGGAGCTTTCTTT. Encoded protein: CASSYSRGFGAFF.

The chain combines TRBV7-2 with TRBJ2-7, with TRBD2 as a possible D gene (5 bases). The CDR3 contains 13 residues. Germline-derived CDR1 and CDR2 are SGHTA and FQGNSA. Deletions cut 6 bases from V and 2 bases from J, with 11 bases between. CDR3 DNA sequence: TGTGCCAGCAGATACTCGGGGACCTACGAGCAGTACTTC. It translates to CASRYSGTYEQYF.

The V call is TRBV18, the J call TRBJ2-5; tentative D call: TRBD2 (6 bases). V shed 2 bases and J shed 1 base, with 8 bases lying between them. The CDR3 length is 14 residues. CDR1 and CDR2 from the germline V gene are KGHSH and LQKENI. The CDR3: CASSPVTSQETQYF. The CDR3 DNA sequence: TGTGCCAGCTCACCAGTGACTAGCCAAGAGACCCAGTACTTC.

V usage is TRBV5-1 and J usage is TRBJ1-2; TRBD1 might be the D (6 bases). The CDR3 loop spans 15 amino acids. Germline CDR1 and CDR2: SGHRS and YFSETQ. Trimming shortened V by 2 bases and J by 2 bases, and 13 bases separated the two germline ends. This CDR3 is CASSFSLQGNYGYTF. The CDR3, as DNA: TGCGCCAGCAGCTTTTCACTACAGGGAAACTATGGCTACACCTTC.